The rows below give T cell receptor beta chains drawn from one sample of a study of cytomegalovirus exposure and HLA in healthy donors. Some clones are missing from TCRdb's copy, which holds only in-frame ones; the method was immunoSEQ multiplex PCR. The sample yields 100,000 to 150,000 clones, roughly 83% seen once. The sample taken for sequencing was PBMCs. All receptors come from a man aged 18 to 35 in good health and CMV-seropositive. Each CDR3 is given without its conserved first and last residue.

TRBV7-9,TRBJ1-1,ASISGGFTEAF
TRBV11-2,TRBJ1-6,ASSLTAGGSYNSPLH
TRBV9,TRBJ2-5,ASSHPLTSGTQETQY
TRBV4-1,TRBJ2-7,ASSQVTGISYEQY
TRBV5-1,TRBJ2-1,ASSGGGGSYNEQF
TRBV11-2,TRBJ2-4,ASSQGWGPAKNIQY
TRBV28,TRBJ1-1,ASSFRIDSEAF
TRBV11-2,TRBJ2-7,ASSLGAADYEQY
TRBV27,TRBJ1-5,ASSLLGQINQPQH
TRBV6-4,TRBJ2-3,ASSVSAGYTDTQY
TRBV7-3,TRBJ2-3,ASSPGLASHTQY
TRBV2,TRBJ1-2,ASGQGPSYYGYT
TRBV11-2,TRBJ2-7,ASSPRIGGTLYEQY
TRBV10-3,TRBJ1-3,AISERGGLRNTIY
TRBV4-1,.,ASSQDEERGGEQY
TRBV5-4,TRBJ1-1,ASSLSGRTEAF
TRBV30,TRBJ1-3,ARTTGQGSGNTIY
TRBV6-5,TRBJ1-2,ASSYLRWDSNGYT
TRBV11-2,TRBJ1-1,ASSQQGAEAF
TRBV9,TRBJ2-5,ASSPAGTQGGGETQY
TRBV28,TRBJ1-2,ASSSGRAHGYT
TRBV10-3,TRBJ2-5,AISESGGYQETQY
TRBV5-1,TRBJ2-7,ASSLLSGAGEQY
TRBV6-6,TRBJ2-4,ASGGKNIQY
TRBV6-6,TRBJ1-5,ASKKNGSNQPQH
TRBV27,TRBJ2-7,ASSPYPGREGNEQY
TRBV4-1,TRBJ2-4,ASSQEGFGDYNIQY
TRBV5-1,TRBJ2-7,ASRPGSSYEQY
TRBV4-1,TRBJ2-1,ASSLGLAGSLYNEQF
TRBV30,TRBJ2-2,AWGIGLTNTGELF
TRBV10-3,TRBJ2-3,AIGTSGGAGTQY
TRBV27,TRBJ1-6,ASSSSPRQGGSPLH
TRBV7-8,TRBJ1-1,ASSLEAGQASGTEAF
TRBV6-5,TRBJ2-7,ASSYDSYEQY
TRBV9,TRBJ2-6,ASSVSGGASGANVLT
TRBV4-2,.,ASSQEDRDYEQY
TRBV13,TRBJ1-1,ASSLGQGGDYTEAF
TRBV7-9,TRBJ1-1,ASSLVQGGTEAF
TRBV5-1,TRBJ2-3,ASSAGQVTDTQY
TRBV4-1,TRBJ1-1,ASSPIGGNSEAF
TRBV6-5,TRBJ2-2,ASSYWTGYTGELF
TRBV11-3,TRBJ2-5,ASSLDQGSGETQY
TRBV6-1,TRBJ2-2,ASSERDTLTGELF
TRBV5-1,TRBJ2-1,ASTRGNGVMGNEQF
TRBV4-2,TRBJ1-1,ASTVTENTEAF
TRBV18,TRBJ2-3,ASSPLVDRGTDTQY
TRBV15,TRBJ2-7,ATSSSRGGLHEQY
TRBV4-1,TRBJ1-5,ASSQYLDRVNQPQH
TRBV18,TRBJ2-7,ASSRSGSSYEQY
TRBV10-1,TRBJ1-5,ASSGSGNQPQH
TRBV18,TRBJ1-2,ASSPLSGDTYGYT